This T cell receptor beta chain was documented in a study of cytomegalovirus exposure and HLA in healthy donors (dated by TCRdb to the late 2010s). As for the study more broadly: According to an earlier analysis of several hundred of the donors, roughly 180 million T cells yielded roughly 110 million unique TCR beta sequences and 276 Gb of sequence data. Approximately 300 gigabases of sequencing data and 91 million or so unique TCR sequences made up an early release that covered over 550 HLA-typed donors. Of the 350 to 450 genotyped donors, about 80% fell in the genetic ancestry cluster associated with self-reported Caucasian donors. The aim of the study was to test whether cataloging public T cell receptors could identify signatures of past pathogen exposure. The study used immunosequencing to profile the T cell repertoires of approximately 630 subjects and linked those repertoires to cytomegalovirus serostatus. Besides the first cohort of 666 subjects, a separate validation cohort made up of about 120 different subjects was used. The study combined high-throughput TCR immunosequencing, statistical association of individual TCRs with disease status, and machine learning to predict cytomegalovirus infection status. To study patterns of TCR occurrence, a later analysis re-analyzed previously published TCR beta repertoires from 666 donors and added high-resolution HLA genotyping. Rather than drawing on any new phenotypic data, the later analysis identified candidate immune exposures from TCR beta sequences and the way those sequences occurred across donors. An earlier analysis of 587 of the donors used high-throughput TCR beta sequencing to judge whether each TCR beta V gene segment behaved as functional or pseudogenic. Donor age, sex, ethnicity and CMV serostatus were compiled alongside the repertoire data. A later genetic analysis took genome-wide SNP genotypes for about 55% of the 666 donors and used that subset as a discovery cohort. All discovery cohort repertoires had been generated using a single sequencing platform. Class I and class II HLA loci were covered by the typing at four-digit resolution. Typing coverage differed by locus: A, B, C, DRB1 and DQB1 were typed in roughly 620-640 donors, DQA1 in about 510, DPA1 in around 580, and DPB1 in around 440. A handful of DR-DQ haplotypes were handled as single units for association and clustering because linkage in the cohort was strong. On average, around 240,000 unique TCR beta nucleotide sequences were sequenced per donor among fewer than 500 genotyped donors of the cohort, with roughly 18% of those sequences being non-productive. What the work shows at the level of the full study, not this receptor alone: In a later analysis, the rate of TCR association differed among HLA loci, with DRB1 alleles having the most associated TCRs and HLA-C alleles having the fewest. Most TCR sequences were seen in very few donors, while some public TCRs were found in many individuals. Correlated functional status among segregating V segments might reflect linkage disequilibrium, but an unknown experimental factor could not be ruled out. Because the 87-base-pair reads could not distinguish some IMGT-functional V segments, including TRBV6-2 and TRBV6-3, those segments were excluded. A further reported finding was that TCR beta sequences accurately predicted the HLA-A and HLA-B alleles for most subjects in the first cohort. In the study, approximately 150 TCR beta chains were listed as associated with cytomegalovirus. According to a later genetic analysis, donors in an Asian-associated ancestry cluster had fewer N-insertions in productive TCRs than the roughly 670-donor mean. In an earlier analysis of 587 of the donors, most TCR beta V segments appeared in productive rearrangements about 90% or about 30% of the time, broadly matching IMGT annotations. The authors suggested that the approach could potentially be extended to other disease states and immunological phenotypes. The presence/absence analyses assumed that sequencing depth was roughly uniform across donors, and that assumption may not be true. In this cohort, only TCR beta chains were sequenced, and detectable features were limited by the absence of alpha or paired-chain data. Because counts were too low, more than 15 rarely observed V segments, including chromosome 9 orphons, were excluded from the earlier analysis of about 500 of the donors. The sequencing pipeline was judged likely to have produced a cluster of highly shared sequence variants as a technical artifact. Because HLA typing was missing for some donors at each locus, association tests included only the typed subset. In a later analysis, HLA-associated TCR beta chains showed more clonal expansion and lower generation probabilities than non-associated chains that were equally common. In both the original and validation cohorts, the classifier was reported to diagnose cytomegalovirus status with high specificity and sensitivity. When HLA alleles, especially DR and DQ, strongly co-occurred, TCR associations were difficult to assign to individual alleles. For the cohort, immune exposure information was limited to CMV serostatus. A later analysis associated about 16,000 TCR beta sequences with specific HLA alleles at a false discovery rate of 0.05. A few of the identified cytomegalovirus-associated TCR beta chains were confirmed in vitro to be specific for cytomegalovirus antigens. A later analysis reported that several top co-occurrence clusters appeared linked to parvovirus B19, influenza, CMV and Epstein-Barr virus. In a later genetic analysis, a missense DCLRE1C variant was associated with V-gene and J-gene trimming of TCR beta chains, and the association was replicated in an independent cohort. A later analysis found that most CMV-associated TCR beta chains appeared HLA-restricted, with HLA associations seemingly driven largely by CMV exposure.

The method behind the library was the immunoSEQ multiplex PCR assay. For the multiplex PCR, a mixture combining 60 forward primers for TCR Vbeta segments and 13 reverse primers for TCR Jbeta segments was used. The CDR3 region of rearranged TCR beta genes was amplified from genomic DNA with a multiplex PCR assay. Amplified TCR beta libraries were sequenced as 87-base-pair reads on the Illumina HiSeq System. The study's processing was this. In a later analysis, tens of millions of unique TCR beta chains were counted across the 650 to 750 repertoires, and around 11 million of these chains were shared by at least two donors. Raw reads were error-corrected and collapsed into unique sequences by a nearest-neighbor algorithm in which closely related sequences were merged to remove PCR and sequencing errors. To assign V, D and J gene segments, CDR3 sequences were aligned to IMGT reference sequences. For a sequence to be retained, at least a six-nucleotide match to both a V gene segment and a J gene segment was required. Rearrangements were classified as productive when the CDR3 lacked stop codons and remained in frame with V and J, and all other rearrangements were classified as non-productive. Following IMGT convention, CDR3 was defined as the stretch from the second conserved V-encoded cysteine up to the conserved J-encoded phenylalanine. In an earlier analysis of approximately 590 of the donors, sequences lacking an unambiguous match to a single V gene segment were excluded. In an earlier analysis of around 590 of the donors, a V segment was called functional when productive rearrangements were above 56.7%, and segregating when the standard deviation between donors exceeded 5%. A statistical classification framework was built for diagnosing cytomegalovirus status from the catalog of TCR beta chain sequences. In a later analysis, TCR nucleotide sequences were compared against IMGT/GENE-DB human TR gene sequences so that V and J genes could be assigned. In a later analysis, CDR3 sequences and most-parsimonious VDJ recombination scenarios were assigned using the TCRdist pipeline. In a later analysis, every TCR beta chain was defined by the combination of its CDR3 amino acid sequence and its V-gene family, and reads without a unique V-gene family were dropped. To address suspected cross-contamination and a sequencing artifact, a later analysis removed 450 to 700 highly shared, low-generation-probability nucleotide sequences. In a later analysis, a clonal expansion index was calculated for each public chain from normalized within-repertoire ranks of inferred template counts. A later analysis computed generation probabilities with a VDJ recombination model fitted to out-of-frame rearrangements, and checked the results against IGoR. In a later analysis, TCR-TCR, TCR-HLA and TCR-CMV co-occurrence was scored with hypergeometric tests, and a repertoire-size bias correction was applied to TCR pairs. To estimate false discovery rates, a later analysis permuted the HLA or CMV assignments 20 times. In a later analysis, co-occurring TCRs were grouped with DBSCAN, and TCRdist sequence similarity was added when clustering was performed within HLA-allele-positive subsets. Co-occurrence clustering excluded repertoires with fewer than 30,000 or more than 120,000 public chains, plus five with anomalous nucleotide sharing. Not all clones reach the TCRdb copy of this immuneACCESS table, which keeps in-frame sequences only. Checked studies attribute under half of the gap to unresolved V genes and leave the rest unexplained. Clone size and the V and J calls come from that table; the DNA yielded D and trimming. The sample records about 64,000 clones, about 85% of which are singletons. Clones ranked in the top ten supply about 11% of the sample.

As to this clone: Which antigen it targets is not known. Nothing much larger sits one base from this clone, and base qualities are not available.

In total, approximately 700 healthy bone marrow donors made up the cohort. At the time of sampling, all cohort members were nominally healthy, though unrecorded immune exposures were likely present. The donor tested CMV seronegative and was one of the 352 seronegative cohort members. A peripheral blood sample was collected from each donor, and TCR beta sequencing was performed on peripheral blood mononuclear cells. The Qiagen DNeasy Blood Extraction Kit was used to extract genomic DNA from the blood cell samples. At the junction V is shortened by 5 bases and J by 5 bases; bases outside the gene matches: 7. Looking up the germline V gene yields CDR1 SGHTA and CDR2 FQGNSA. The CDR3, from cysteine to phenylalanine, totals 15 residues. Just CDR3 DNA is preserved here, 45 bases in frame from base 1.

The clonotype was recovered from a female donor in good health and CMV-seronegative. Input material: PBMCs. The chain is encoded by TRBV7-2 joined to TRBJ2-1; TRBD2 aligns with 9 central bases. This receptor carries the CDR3 CASSLSGRRDNEQFF. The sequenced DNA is TGTGCCAGCAGCCTCAGCGGGAGGAGGGACAATGAGCAGTTCTTC.